This entry features one TCR beta chain sequence. The primer mix had 60 Vbeta and 13 Jbeta primers. The method was immunoSEQ multiplex PCR; TCRdb's version includes in-frame clones alone and lacks a portion of them. The table lists more than 130,000 clones, approximately 80% of them singletons, with around 4.5% in the top ten. This record comes from a study of cytomegalovirus exposure and HLA in healthy donors. The sequenced sample was PBMCs. The clonotype comes from a man aged 35 to 55 in good health and CMV-seropositive.

CDR3 in DNA: TGTGCCAGCAGTTTCACTAGGGCCGATCAGCCCCAGCATTTT. It yields the protein CASSFTRADQPQHF. The V gene is TRBV7-2, the J gene TRBJ1-5; D ambiguous. V was trimmed by 6 bases and J by 5 bases, leaving 14 bases between them. CDR1 SGHTA and CDR2 FQGNSA come from the germline V gene. The CDR3 covers 14 residues.